The 29 T cell receptor beta chains presented below share a single source sample, sequenced in a study of blood T cell repertoires in COVID-19. Only in-frame clones appear in the TCRdb table, and some are missing; sequencing was by immunoSEQ multiplex PCR. The table includes over 150,000 clones, about four fifths detected once. Sequenced material: peripheral blood. The origin of the receptors is a man between 65 and 85 years old with active or convalescent COVID-19.

This clone has just a few counts. The chain is built from TRBV7-9 and TRBJ2-2; no clear D. CDR3 length: 14 residues. The V gene's germline CDR1 is SEHNR and CDR2 FQNEAQ (reference sequence). The V gene lost 3 bases and the J gene lost 1 base, with 6 bases spanning the gap. The DNA of the CDR3 is TGTGCCAGCAGCTTGAACGGGAACACCGGGGAGCTGTTTTTT. Protein sequence: CASSLNGNTGELFF.

About this clone itself: The germline gene is not matched at one end of the junction; a read error may be the cause. The chain is built from TRBV4-3 and TRBJ2-2; TRBD2 matches 9 bases. The germline V gene encodes CDR1 LGHNA and CDR2 YSLEER. This CDR3 contains 18 residues. CDR3 sequence reads: CASSQGLASGTKTGELFF. CDR3 DNA: TGCGCCAGCAGCCAAGGGTTAGCTAGCGGGACGAAAACCGGGGAGCTGTTTTTT.

This chain connects TRBV6-5 to TRBJ2-7, with 9 bases that match TRBD2. The germline V gene encodes CDR1 MNHEY and CDR2 SVGAGI. The CDR3 has 14 amino acids. With V trimmed by 10 bases and J by 4 bases, 11 bases remained unmatched. CDR3 coding DNA: TGTGCCACCTCGAGGCGGGAGGGGACGTACGAGCAGTACTTC. Translating it yields CATSRREGTYEQYF.

This clone was seen only once. The chain links TRBV6-5 to TRBJ2-3; D is perhaps TRBD2 (5 bases). The CDR3 spans 16 residues. CDR1 is MNHEY and CDR2 is SVGAGI in the germline V gene. Trimming pared 2 bases from V and 2 bases from J, leaving 14 bases between. The CDR3 region is CASSYKAGPLTDTQYF. For the CDR3, the DNA is TGTGCCAGCAGTTACAAGGCGGGTCCCCTCACAGATACGCAGTATTTT.

The chain employs TRBV21-1 and TRBJ2-2; the D segment call TRBD1 is taken from the table without a DNA check. TRBV21-1 is a pseudogene segment. The CDR3 is 16 amino acids. The CDR3 bases are TGTGCCAGCACCCCGGGGACAGGGGGAAGCACCGGGGAGCTGTTTTTT. Translated: CASTPGTGGSTGELFF.

The gene calls are TRBV19 and TRBJ2-1; D perhaps matches TRBD2 (6 bases). This CDR3 comprises 15 residues. CDR1 and CDR2 (germline): LNHDA, SQIVND (reference sequence). V gave up 1 base and J gave up 1 base, with 8 bases separating them. CDR3 region: CASSIAGVSYNEQFF. The CDR3 DNA follows: TGTGCCAGTAGTATAGCGGGGGTATCCTACAATGAGCAGTTCTTC. The variable domain in full, completed from reference TRBV19 and TRBJ2-1, reads DGGITQSPKYLFRKEGQNVTLSCEQNLNHDAMYWYRQDPGQGLRLIYYSQIVNDFQKGDIAEGYSVSREKKESFPLTVTSAQKNPTAFYLCASSIAGVSYNEQFFGPGTRLTVL.

This clone was recorded a few times. J is TRBJ1-2 and V is TRBV9; the D gene is possibly TRBD1 (5 bases). Between the trimmed V and J ends, which lost 3 bases and 5 bases, there was a span of 8 bases. The CDR3 is made up of 12 amino acids. The germline gives CDR1 SGDLS, CDR2 YYNGEE. The CDR3 is CASSAGEYGYTF. As DNA, the CDR3 is TGTGCCAGCAGCGCGGGGGAGTATGGCTACACCTTC. Together with reference TRBV9 and TRBJ1-2, the CDR3 gives the full variable domain: DSGVTQTPKHLITATGQRVTLRCSPRSGDLSVYWYQQSLDQGLQFLIQYYNGEERAKGNILERFSAQQFPDLHSELNLSSLELGDSALYFCASSAGEYGYTFGSGTRLTVV.

This chain uses TRBV6-6 with TRBJ1-2, with TRBD1 identical over 8 bases. Per the germline V gene, CDR1 is MNHNY and CDR2 is SVGAGI (reference sequence). The CDR3 is made up of 12 amino acids. J lost 8 bases, V lost 3 bases, and 2 bases had no gene match. The CDR3 protein is CASSYQGAGYTF. As DNA, the CDR3 is TGTGCCAGCAGTTATCAGGGGGCGGGCTACACCTTC.

This CDR3 reads CASNEGGAEAFF. In nucleotides, the CDR3 is TGTGCCAGTAACGAGGGCGGTGCTGAAGCTTTCTTT. The V gene is TRBV19, the J gene TRBJ1-1; no clear D gene. CDR3 length: 12 residues. Germline loops: CDR1 LNHDA, CDR2 SQIVND (reference sequence). Trimming removed 7 bases at V and 6 bases at J, with 12 bases between.

The chain joins TRBV4-3 to TRBJ2-7; D not resolved. The CDR3 runs to 15 residues. V was cut by 3 bases and J by 0 bases, with 12 bases left in between. Germline V CDR1 and CDR2: LGHNA, YSLEER. CDR3 in amino acids: CASSQGLQFSYEQYF. The CDR3 nucleotides are TGCGCCAGCAGCCAGGGCCTCCAGTTCTCCTACGAGCAGTACTTC.

This clone is a singleton in its sample. The chain recombines TRBV5-6 with TRBJ1-4; unclear D gene. Germline CDR1 SGHDT, CDR2 YYEEEE. The CDR3 length is 14 residues. V dropped 3 bases and J dropped 6 bases, with 12 bases sitting between them. For the CDR3, the DNA is TGTGCCAGCAGCTGGGGAGGGATGGATGAAAAACTGTTTTTT. Its translation is CASSWGGMDEKLFF.

This chain connects TRBV6-4 to TRBJ2-3, with 8 bases fitting TRBD1. Per germline, CDR1 MRHNA and CDR2 SNTAGT. J was trimmed by 5 bases and V by 8 bases; bases with no gene match: 6. The CDR3 runs to 13 residues. The CDR3 region is CASGQGAEDTQYF. The CDR3 DNA reads as TGTGCCAGCGGACAGGGCGCAGAAGATACGCAGTATTTT.

The chain couples TRBV5-8 to TRBJ1-2, with 9 bases lining up with TRBD1. The CDR3 is made up of 15 amino acids. With 6 bases clipped from V and 4 bases from J, the junction kept 10 bases outside the gene matches. Germline V gene lookup returns CDR1 SGHTS and CDR2 YDEGEE. CDR3 in DNA: TGTGCCAGCACGCTTGGGACAGGGATCCTCTATGGCTACACCTTC. This gives the protein CASTLGTGILYGYTF.

This clone was seen just once. The genes are TRBV12-3 or TRBV12-4 and TRBJ1-5; perhaps TRBD1 as D (5 bases). V gave up 6 bases and J gave up 7 bases, with 13 bases separating them. CDR3 length equals 13 residues. The CDR3 region has the DNA TGTGCCAGCAGCCTGGGGGGACCCCAGCCCCAGCATTTT. Amino acid sequence: CASSLGGPQPQHF.

The V call is TRBV7-9, the J call TRBJ1-2; D is uncertain. Germline V gene lookup returns CDR1 SEHNR and CDR2 FQNEAQ (reference sequence). V dropped 1 base and J dropped 6 bases, with 6 bases sitting between them. The CDR3 contains 12 residues. CDR3 region: CASSLVRDGYTF. The CDR3, as DNA: TGTGCCAGCAGCTTAGTTCGGGATGGCTACACCTTC. Full variable domain (remainder filled in from reference TRBV7-9 and TRBJ1-2): DTGVSQNPRHKITKRGQNVTFRCDPISEHNRLYWYRQTLGQGPEFLTYFQNEAQLEKSRLLSDRFSAERPKGSFSTLEIQRTEQGDSAMYLCASSLVRDGYTFGSGTRLTVV.

This clone was detected a few times. This sequence joins TRBV18 and TRBJ2-7; TRBD1 aligns across 7 bases. The junction had 12 bases not matched to a gene; V was cut back by 3 bases and J by 10 bases. This CDR3 comprises 14 residues. Germline CDR1 reads KGHSH; CDR2 reads LQKENI. Written as DNA, the CDR3 is TGTGCCAGCTCACCTGCGGACAGGTCCAGTTTACAGTACTTC. Translation gives CASSPADRSSLQYF.

The CDR3 region is CASSSSGGGHQYF. In DNA, the CDR3 is TGTGCCAGCAGCTCGTCCGGCGGGGGCCACCAGTACTTC. The V and J genes are TRBV7-9 and TRBJ2-7; D is possibly TRBD2 (7 bases). CDR3 length: 13 amino acids. Germline CDR1 SEHNR, CDR2 FQNEAQ (reference sequence). Trimming cost V 4 bases and J 10 bases, with 17 bases left between them.

The J gene is TRBJ1-1, the V gene TRBV9, with D maybe TRBD1 (5 bases). Germline loops: CDR1 SGDLS, CDR2 YYNGEE. The CDR3 spans 14 residues. Trimming stripped 0 bases from V and 3 bases from J, with 9 bases between. CDR3: CASSVARVDTEAFF. As DNA, the CDR3 is TGTGCCAGCAGCGTAGCCAGGGTTGACACTGAAGCTTTCTTT.

The chain couples TRBV28 to TRBJ2-6; 8 bases align to TRBD1. Germline-derived CDR1 and CDR2 are MDHEN and SYDVKM. J gave up 2 bases and V 7 bases, and 19 bases lay outside the gene matches. The CDR3 sequence is 20 residues long. The CDR3 is CASTLGATQGVFAGANVLTF. CDR3 bases: TGTGCCAGCACTTTGGGCGCTACACAGGGGGTATTTGCTGGGGCCAACGTCCTGACTTTC.

The rearrangement uses TRBV5-1 and TRBJ2-1, with 13 bases matching TRBD2. This CDR3 has 19 amino acids. Trimming took 2 bases from V and 6 from J; bases not matched to a gene: 14. Germline lookup yields CDR1 SGHRS and CDR2 YFSETQ. The CDR3 nucleotides read TGCGCCAGCAGCTTAAGGAAACTAGCGGGGGGGCCGTCTATCAATGAGCAGTTCTTC. It specifies CASSLRKLAGGPSINEQFF.

This clone turned up a few times. The V call is TRBV6-2 or TRBV6-3, the J call TRBJ1-5; D is possibly TRBD1 (6 bases). Germline V gene lookup returns CDR1 MNHEY and CDR2 SVGEGT. The CDR3 consists of 18 residues. Trimming pared 0 bases from V and 3 bases from J, leaving 18 bases between. The CDR3 DNA reads TGTGCCAGCAGTTACTCGAGGGGGTCGCCGGGTTTCAATCAGCCCCAGCATTTT. It is translated as CASSYSRGSPGFNQPQHF.

The chain joins TRBV7-2 to TRBJ1-1; no firm D call. V lost 5 bases to trimming and J lost 5 bases, with 12 bases between them. In germline, CDR1 is SGHTA, CDR2 FQGNSA. The CDR3 is made up of 13 amino acids. The CDR3 region has the DNA TGTGCCAGCAGCCCAAGACGGAGGACTGAAGCTTTCTTT. It encodes CASSPRRRTEAFF.

Regarding this clone: Other DNA sequences of this sample code for an identical CDR3. The chain has TRBV30 and TRBJ2-7, with a weak D call TRBD1 (5 bases). The V end lost 0 bases, the J end lost 1 base, and 7 bases lay between the germline ends. The CDR3 covers 13 residues. Germline V lookup: CDR1 GTSNPN, CDR2 SVGIG (reference sequence). For the CDR3, the DNA is TGTGCCTGGAGTGTAAAGGGGTCCTACGAGCAGTACTTC. Its protein is CAWSVKGSYEQYF.

This clone was counted a single time. This chain uses TRBV30 with TRBJ2-5; 10 bases align to TRBD2. The V gene's germline CDR1 is GTSNPN and CDR2 SVGIG (reference sequence). The CDR3 runs to 18 residues. V trimming: 2 bases; J trimming: 5 bases; junction bases outside the gene matches: 17. CDR3 sequence: CAWSKEASSGSRAETQYF. CDR3 coding DNA: TGTGCCTGGAGTAAAGAGGCGTCTAGCGGGAGTAGAGCGGAGACCCAGTACTTC.

The rearrangement uses TRBV5-4 and TRBJ2-7; possible D gene TRBD1, 6 bases. Trimming cost V 0 bases and J 7 bases, with 14 bases left between them. Germline assignment: CDR1 SGHNT and CDR2 YYREEE (reference sequence). The CDR3 loop spans 14 amino acids. The CDR3 bases are TGTGCCAGCAGCTTGGATCAGGGGCCGGGTGAGCAGTACTTC. Amino acids: CASSLDQGPGEQYF.

The genes are TRBV5-1 and TRBJ2-1; no reliable D call. V shed 4 bases and J shed 12 bases, with 20 bases lying between them. This CDR3 has 14 residues. Germline values: CDR1 SGHRS, CDR2 YFSETQ. The CDR3 here is CASSASTTQVGQFF. The CDR3 nucleotides are TGCGCCAGCAGCGCCTCGACCACCCAGGTCGGGCAGTTCTTC.

The V call is TRBV28, the J call TRBJ1-2; 8 bases agree with TRBD1. This CDR3 is built from 14 residues. J was trimmed by 7 bases and V by 2 bases; bases with no gene match: 6. Germline CDR1 MDHEN, CDR2 SYDVKM. CDR3 nucleotide sequence: TGTGCCAGCAGTTTAGGACAGGGTTCAGGTGGCTACACCTTC. This codes for CASSLGQGSGGYTF.

This clone occurred once. The chain couples TRBV19 to TRBJ2-7, with D tentatively TRBD2 (5 bases). The germline V gene has CDR1 LNHDA and CDR2 SQIVND (reference sequence). The CDR3 length is 12 residues. Trimming removed 4 bases from V and 6 bases from J, with 10 bases in between. This CDR3 is CASSNGMTEQYF. In DNA, the CDR3 is TGTGCCAGTAGTAACGGGATGACCGAGCAGTACTTC. Using reference TRBV19 and TRBJ2-7 for the parts outside the CDR3, the full variable domain is DGGITQSPKYLFRKEGQNVTLSCEQNLNHDAMYWYRQDPGQGLRLIYYSQIVNDFQKGDIAEGYSVSREKKESFPLTVTSAQKNPTAFYLCASSNGMTEQYFGPGTRLTVT.

This chain connects TRBV9 to TRBJ2-3, with D perhaps matching TRBD1 (6 bases). The CDR3 covers 15 residues. Trimming pared 6 bases from V and 4 bases from J, leaving 18 bases between. Germline V gene sequence: CDR1 SGDLS, CDR2 YYNGEE. The chain's CDR3 is CASTLGHLKSDTQYF. The CDR3 DNA follows: TGTGCCAGCACCCTGGGACATTTAAAGTCAGATACGCAGTATTTT.